This T cell receptor (beta chain) was profiled in a study of CD8 T cells in Susac syndrome. Deletions cut 6 bases from V and 0 bases from J, with 19 bases between. The CDR3 runs 17 residues. Germline V gives CDR1 MDHEN, CDR2 SYDVKM. Sequencing of TCR beta was undertaken in CD8+ and CD4+ T cells derived from blood. TEMRA cells were FACS-enriched, while CD8+ and CD4+ T cells were negatively isolated. It was with random hexamers that 0.5 to 1 ug RNA was reverse transcribed. The authors amplified TCR beta CDR3 across 54 Vbeta and 13 Jbeta using immunoSEQ multiplex PCR. One entry per CDR3 protein results from TCRdb running MiXCR on the immunoSEQ multiplex PCR reads. The table has 250,000 to 300,000 distinct CDR3 sequences, about 85% seen once; the top ten hold about 0.11%.

V and J are TRBV28 and TRBJ2-3, with D perhaps matching TRBD1 (6 bases). The sample was CD8+ T cells from PBMCs. The TCR originated in a human donor with multiple sclerosis. CDR3 coding DNA: TGTGCCAGCAGCAACACACAGGGTGAAGGAAGCACAGATACGCAGTATTTT. It codes for CASSNTQGEGSTDTQYF.